This T cell receptor beta chain was found in a study of blood T cell repertoires in COVID-19. Background on the study: COVID-19 samples collected from the United States, Italy and Spain covered acute and convalescent phases.

The CDR3 contains 16 residues. Trimming removed 5 bases at V and 0 bases at J, with 13 bases between. Germline V gene data show CDR1 as MNHEY and CDR2 as SMNVEV (reference sequence). Assignments of participants to cohorts depended upon their own reported clinical history. All recovered Cohort 3 donors got two negative PCRs, got clearance, or saw symptom resolution. This clone was seen a few times. Some clones are missing from TCRdb's copy, which holds only in-frame ones; the method was immunoSEQ multiplex PCR. The sample shows roughly 160,000 clones, over 75% of them seen only once. Sample: PBMCs or T cells enriched from blood (not recorded which). This clonotype was obtained from a man in his forties or fifties who had recovered from COVID-19. The chain recombines TRBV27 with TRBJ1-4; D is unclear. CDR3 DNA: TGTGCCAGCAGTACAAAGAAAGTTGCAACTAATGAAAAACTGTTTTTT. It yields the protein CASSTKKVATNEKLFF.